Listed below are T cell receptor beta chains from one sample, sequenced in a study of T cell responses to AZD1222 COVID-19 vaccine. Produced via immunoSEQ multiplex PCR; TCRdb's table is partial and in-frame only. The data show about 150,000 clones, over 90% seen once. The sequencing here drew on peripheral blood, taken on day 0 of AZD1222 vaccination. These receptors came from an adult in good health. The CDR3 runs from the conserved cysteine through the conserved F or W. The order of the fields is J gene, D gene, V gene, clone size, CDR3 protein, CDR3 DNA. A D gene is named only where the DNA matches it firmly. Part of the rows lack a size; the others show once, few, many or a class for expanded clones.

>TRBJ2-2|TRBD2|TRBV3-1/TRBV3-2|.
CASSRTSGYTGELFF
TGTGCCAGCAGTAGGACTAGCGGTTACACCGGGGAGCTGTTTTTT
>TRBJ2-1|.|TRBV6-5|.
CASSYRRAQKQFF
TGTGCCAGCAGTTACAGGAGGGCCCAAAAGCAGTTCTTC
>TRBJ1-1|.|TRBV14|once
CASVGSWDTEAFF
TGTGCCAGCGTGGGGTCTTGGGACACTGAAGCTTTCTTT
>TRBJ2-7|.|TRBV2|.
CASRASGVSTYEQYF
TGTGCCAGCAGAGCGTCAGGGGTTTCTACCTACGAGCAGTACTTC
>TRBJ2-1|.|TRBV2|.
CALRGGLAGANEQFF
TGTGCCTTAAGAGGGGGCCTGGCGGGAGCCAATGAGCAGTTCTTC
>TRBJ2-7|TRBD2|TRBV10-3|.
CAIRGTSGAYEQYF
TGTGCCATCAGGGGGACTAGCGGAGCCTACGAGCAGTACTTC
>TRBJ2-5|.|TRBV18|.
CASSPRPRGQTMRKTQYF
TGTGCCAGCTCACCCCGGCCGCGGGGACAGACAATGAGGAAGACCCAGTACTTC
>TRBJ2-1|.|TRBV18|once
CASSPTRSSYNEQFF
TGTGCCAGCTCACCAACGAGGAGCTCCTACAATGAGCAGTTCTTC
>TRBJ1-5|.|TRBV7-2|.
CASSLGRGEAQHF
TGTGCCAGCAGCTTAGGACGGGGAGAGGCCCAGCATTTT
>TRBJ2-2|TRBD1|TRBV9|.
CASSTGTGGIAGELFF
TGTGCCAGCAGCACCGGGACAGGGGGAATTGCCGGGGAGCTGTTTTTT
>TRBJ1-3|.|TRBV28|once
CASSWGTGNTIYF
TGTGCCAGCAGTTGGGGGACTGGAAACACCATATATTTT
>TRBJ2-5|.|TRBV29-1|.
CSVRVQGETQYF
TGCAGCGTTCGCGTCCAGGGAGAGACCCAGTACTTC
>TRBJ2-5|.|TRBV30|.
CAWSVQTKETQYF
TGTGCCTGGAGTGTACAGACCAAAGAGACCCAGTACTTC
>TRBJ2-7|.|TRBV6-1|few
CASSLPSYEQYF
TGTGCCAGCAGCCTCCCCTCCTACGAGCAGTACTTC
>TRBJ2-3|.|TRBV6-5|once
CASMDRVSTDTQYF
TGTGCCAGCATGGATAGGGTCAGCACAGATACGCAGTATTTT
>TRBJ2-7|TRBD1|TRBV6-6|.
CASSSGQGLIYEQYF
TGTGCCAGCAGTTCAGGACAGGGGCTGATCTACGAGCAGTACTTC
>TRBJ1-4|TRBD1|TRBV19|once
CASSLAGGADEKLFF
TGTGCCAGTAGTCTTGCAGGGGGCGCGGATGAAAAACTGTTTTTT
>TRBJ1-2|.|TRBV6-5|.
CANRDFGNYGYTF
TGTGCCAACCGGGACTTTGGAAACTATGGCTACACCTTC
>TRBJ2-2|.|TRBV7-6|.
CASSLDPRGELFF
TGTGCCAGCAGCTTAGACCCTCGGGGGGAGCTGTTTTTT
>TRBJ2-5|.|TRBV7-9|.
CASSLEGEGNQYF
TGTGCCAGCAGCTTAGAAGGGGAAGGTAACCAGTACTTC
>TRBJ1-2|TRBD1|TRBV29-1|.
CSVDSGQDGYTF
TGCAGCGTTGACTCAGGACAGGATGGCTACACCTTC
>TRBJ2-2|.|TRBV6-4|.
CASSDGNGELFF
TGTGCCAGCAGTGACGGTAACGGGGAGCTGTTTTTT
>TRBJ2-4|TRBD1|TRBV28|.
CASSTGGSIQYF
TGTGCCAGCAGTACAGGGGGAAGCATTCAGTACTTC
>TRBJ2-3|.|TRBV7-8|once
CASSFQGGSTDTQYF
TGTGCCAGCAGCTTCCAGGGGGGGAGCACAGATACGCAGTATTTT
>TRBJ2-3|.|TRBV9|.
CASSVATGTDTQYF
TGTGCCAGCAGCGTAGCTACCGGGACAGATACGCAGTATTTT
>TRBJ2-7|.|TRBV5-5|.
CASSAAEGRNYEQYF
TGTGCCAGCAGCGCGGCAGAGGGACGCAACTACGAGCAGTACTTC
>TRBJ2-1|TRBD2|TRBV19|.
CASTIEAGVGNEQFF
TGTGCCAGTACCATTGAAGCGGGGGTGGGGAATGAGCAGTTCTTC
>TRBJ1-1|.|TRBV5-4|.
CASSITRGGTEAFF
TGTGCCAGCAGCATAACCAGGGGAGGCACTGAAGCTTTCTTT
>TRBJ1-5|.|TRBV6-5|once
CASRFDHGVDQPQHF
TGTGCCAGCAGATTTGATCATGGGGTGGATCAGCCCCAGCATTTT
>TRBJ1-2|.|TRBV18|.
CASSPGAPAAGYTF
TGTGCCAGCTCACCCGGGGCCCCGGCCGCTGGCTACACCTTC
>TRBJ2-7|.|TRBV28|.
CASSPRGGTYEQYF
TGTGCCAGCAGCCCACGTGGAGGAACCTACGAGCAGTACTTC
>TRBJ1-4|.|TRBV30|.
CAWSLNRVEEKLFF
TGTGCCTGGAGTTTAAACAGGGTGGAAGAAAAACTGTTTTTT
>TRBJ2-2|TRBD2|TRBV30|.
CAWRGSGRTGELFF
TGTGCCTGGAGGGGTAGCGGGAGGACCGGGGAGCTGTTTTTT
>TRBJ1-2|.|TRBV5-8|once
CASSRILLGYTF
TGTGCCAGCAGCCGGATCCTGTTGGGCTACACCTTC
>TRBJ1-2|.|TRBV5-1|.
CASSFEEYGYGYTF
TGCGCCAGCAGCTTTGAGGAGTACGGCTATGGCTACACCTTC
>TRBJ1-1|.|TRBV30|.
CAWKVTEAFF
TGTGCCTGGAAGGTCACTGAAGCTTTCTTT
>TRBJ2-7|.|TRBV5-5|few
CASSLDGGGVYEQYF
TGTGCCAGCAGCTTGGACGGGGGAGGCGTCTACGAGCAGTACTTC
>TRBJ1-2|TRBD1|TRBV7-9|.
CASSHTPGTGFGYTF
TGTGCCAGCAGTCATACACCCGGGACAGGGTTTGGCTACACCTTC
>TRBJ1-6|.|TRBV21-1|once
CAPPPPCSYNSPLHF
TGTGCCCCTCCACCGCCGTGCTCCTATAATTCACCCCTCCACTTT
>TRBJ2-2|TRBD1|TRBV6-5|.
CASRRTGANTGELFF
TGTGCCAGCAGACGCACAGGGGCGAACACCGGGGAGCTGTTTTTT
>TRBJ1-3|.|TRBV3-1/TRBV3-2|.
CASSPGPISGNTIYF
TGTGCCAGCAGCCCGGGACCGATCTCTGGAAACACCATATATTTT
>TRBJ2-3|TRBD2|TRBV25-1|.
CASSDGAGGGTDTQYF
TGTGCCAGCAGTGATGGCGCGGGAGGAGGCACAGATACGCAGTATTTT
>TRBJ2-7|TRBD2|TRBV5-4|few
CASSRVGLAGVPYEQYF
TGTGCCAGCAGCCGTGTCGGACTAGCGGGAGTACCCTACGAGCAGTACTTC
>TRBJ1-4|.|TRBV28|.
CASSWAGSEKLFF
TGTGCCAGCAGTTGGGCGGGTTCTGAAAAACTGTTTTTT
>TRBJ2-1|.|TRBV19|.
CASSIAFYNEQFF
TGTGCCAGTAGTATAGCTTTCTACAATGAGCAGTTCTTC
>TRBJ2-4|.|TRBV19|.
CASGKRGKNIQYF
TGTGCCAGTGGTAAGAGGGGCAAAAACATTCAGTACTTC
>TRBJ1-5|.|TRBV28|.
CASSLVFDSTGQPQHF
TGTGCCAGCAGTTTAGTTTTCGACTCAACGGGGCAGCCCCAGCATTTT
>TRBJ1-1|.|TRBV6-2/TRBV6-3|.
CASSGDPEYTEAFF
TGTGCCAGCAGTGGAGACCCGGAATACACTGAAGCTTTCTTT
>TRBJ1-1|.|TRBV29-1|.
CSVSEGWGNTEAFF
TGCAGCGTTTCCGAGGGGTGGGGGAACACTGAAGCTTTCTTT
>TRBJ2-3|.|TRBV12-3/TRBV12-4|.
CATAGITDTQYF
TGTGCCACCGCCGGGATCACAGATACGCAGTATTTT
>TRBJ2-2|.|TRBV19|.
CASRIGGAGGELFF
TGTGCCAGTAGGATCGGGGGCGCGGGCGGGGAGCTGTTTTTT